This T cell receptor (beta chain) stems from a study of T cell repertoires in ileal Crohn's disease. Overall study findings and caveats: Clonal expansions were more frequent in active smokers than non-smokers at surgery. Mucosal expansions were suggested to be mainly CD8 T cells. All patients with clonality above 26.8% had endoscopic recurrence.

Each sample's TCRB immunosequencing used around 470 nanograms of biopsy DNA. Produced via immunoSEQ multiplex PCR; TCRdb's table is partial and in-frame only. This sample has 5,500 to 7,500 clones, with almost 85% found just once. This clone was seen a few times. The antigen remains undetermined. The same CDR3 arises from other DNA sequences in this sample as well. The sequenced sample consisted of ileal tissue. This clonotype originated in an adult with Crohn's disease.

This chain's CDR3 is CASSRQGSTGELFF. CDR3 nucleotide sequence: TGTGCCAGCAGCCGACAGGGGAGCACCGGGGAGCTGTTTTTT. The chain employs TRBV5-4 and TRBJ2-2; TRBD1 agrees at 8 bases. The CDR3 is 14 residues long. Germline lookup yields CDR1 SGHNT and CDR2 YYREEE (reference sequence). V was pared by 4 bases and J by 4 bases, with 3 bases of the junction left unmatched. Using reference TRBV5-4 and TRBJ2-2 for the parts outside the CDR3, the full variable domain is ETGVTQSPTHLIKTRGQQVTLRCSSQSGHNTVSWYQQALGQGPQFIFQYYREEENGRGNFPPRFSGLQFPNYSSELNVNALELDDSALYLCASSRQGSTGELFFGEGSRLTVL.